Listed below are T cell receptor beta chains from one sample, sequenced in a study of T cells in Graves' hyperthyroidism and ophthalmopathy. From the multiplex PCR reads, TCRdb called clonotypes with MiXCR, one entry per CDR3 protein. The sample records some 740,000 distinct CDR3 sequences, roughly 15% being singletons. Sequencing used blood. The receptors derive from a young woman with Graves' hyperthyroidism. Each CDR3 is given with its conserved first and last residue. The D gene is left open where the match is weak. A row's size may be missing; if present it is once, few, many or a size class.

>.|TRBJ2-1|many|TRBV30
CAWSVSGDEQFF
TGTGCCTGGAGTGTATCGGGGGATGAGCAGTTCTTC
>TRBD1|TRBJ1-1|many|TRBV30
CALQGAGLAFF
TGTGCCTTGCAGGGGGCTGGGTTAGCTTTCTTT
>.|TRBJ1-1|few|TRBV19
CASSIDRVSTEAFF
TGTGCCAGTAGTATAGACAGGGTGAGCACTGAAGCTTTCTTT
>.|TRBJ1-2|.|TRBV28
CASSPPPPGGYTF
TGTGCCAGCAGTCCCCCCCCCCCGGGGGGCTACACCTTC
>TRBD1|TRBJ1-2|few|TRBV30
CAWDSGTGVHGYTF
TGTGCCTGGGACTCCGGGACAGGAGTCCATGGCTACACCTTC
>TRBD1|TRBJ1-1|.|TRBV6-1
CASSLLSGTASFF
TGTGCCAGCAGTCTTCTATCCGGGACAGCATCTTTCTTT
>.|TRBJ2-2|few|TRBV9
CASSVWENTGELFF
TGTGCCAGCAGCGTGTGGGAGAACACCGGGGAGCTGTTTTTT
>.|TRBJ2-3|many|TRBV3-1
CASSRRIATRTDTQYF
TGTGCCAGCAGCCGGCGAATAGCGACCCGCACAGATACGCAGTATTTT
>TRBD1|TRBJ2-7|many|TRBV7-6
CASSPRQGIPYEQYF
TGTGCCAGCAGCCCTAGACAGGGGATTCCCTACGAGCAGTACTTC
>.|TRBJ1-3|.|TRBV28
CASSFSMTGSSGNTIYF
TGTGCCAGCAGTTTCTCGATGACGGGGAGCTCTGGAAACACCATATATTTT
>.|TRBJ2-1|many|TRBV20-1
CSARGGAGRTEQFF
TGCAGTGCGAGGGGGGGGGCGGGACGGACTGAGCAGTTCTTC
>.|TRBJ2-7|many|TRBV5-1
CASSLVGLGTYEQYF
TGCGCCAGCAGCTTGGTTGGCTTGGGAACCTACGAGCAGTACTTC
>TRBD2|TRBJ2-1|many|TRBV12-3/TRBV12-4
CASSTPLASGSWGYNEQFF
TGTGCCAGCAGTACTCCCCTGGCTAGCGGGAGCTGGGGGTACAATGAGCAGTTCTTC
>.|TRBJ2-3|.|TRBV28
CASSFAGGLTDTQYF
TGTGCCAGCAGTTTCGCGGGCGGTTTGACAGATACGCAGTATTTT
>.|TRBJ2-2|.|TRBV11-2
CASSLNPAGQELFF
TGTGCCAGCAGCTTGAATCCAGCTGGACAGGAGCTGTTTTTT
>.|TRBJ2-5|many|TRBV13
CASSLGDQGFQETQYF
TGTGCCAGCAGCTTAGGCGACCAGGGGTTCCAAGAGACCCAGTACTTC
>.|TRBJ1-1|many|TRBV24-1
CATSDAGTEAFF
TGTGCCACCAGTGACGCGGGCACTGAAGCTTTCTTT
>.|TRBJ2-5|many|TRBV6-2/TRBV6-3
CASSYDPGETQYF
TGTGCCAGCAGTTACGACCCAGGAGAGACCCAGTACTTC
>.|TRBJ2-7|many|TRBV2
CASINRVEQYF
TGTGCCAGCATTAACAGGGTCGAGCAGTACTTC
>TRBD2|TRBJ2-7|many|TRBV7-9
CASRQGGSYEQYF
TGTGCCAGCAGGCAGGGAGGGTCCTACGAGCAGTACTTC
>.|TRBJ2-6|many|TRBV30
CAWEQSSSGANVLTF
TGTGCCTGGGAGCAGTCAAGCTCTGGGGCCAACGTCCTGACTTTC
>.|TRBJ2-7|many|TRBV11-2
CASSPVAIGSYEQYF
TGTGCCAGCAGCCCCGTGGCCATAGGCTCCTACGAGCAGTACTTC
>TRBD1|TRBJ2-1|.|TRBV28
CASSLLGTGGFEQFF
TGTGCCAGCAGTTTATTAGGGACAGGGGGCTTTGAGCAGTTCTTC
>.|TRBJ2-5|many|TRBV12-3/TRBV12-4
CASSFKRLSQETQYF
TGTGCCAGCAGTTTTAAGCGTCTCTCCCAAGAGACCCAGTACTTC
>.|TRBJ2-7|.|TRBV3-1
CASSQARQYIYEQYF
TGTGCCAGCAGCCAAGCAAGGCAGTATATCTACGAGCAGTACTTC
>.|TRBJ2-2|many|TRBV12-3/TRBV12-4
CASRVREQPNTGELFF
TGTGCCAGCCGAGTAAGGGAACAACCGAACACCGGGGAGCTGTTTTTT
>.|TRBJ2-6|many|TRBV11-2
CASSRQGLPGANVLTF
TGTGCCAGCAGCCGGCAGGGACTTCCTGGGGCCAACGTCCTGACTTTC
>.|TRBJ2-1|many|TRBV7-2
CASSSAPETTYSYNEQFF
TGTGCCAGCAGCTCAGCCCCGGAGACTACCTACTCCTACAATGAGCAGTTCTTC
>.|TRBJ2-1|many|TRBV20-1
CSARDQGAWGNEQFF
TGCAGTGCTAGAGATCAGGGAGCTTGGGGCAATGAGCAGTTCTTC
>.|TRBJ2-2|many|TRBV7-3
CASRFLAGELFF
TGTGCCAGCAGATTTCTGGCCGGGGAGCTGTTTTTT
>.|TRBJ1-2|many|TRBV2
CASNRGHLYGYTF
TGTGCCAGCAATCGGGGCCACCTCTATGGCTACACCTTC
>.|TRBJ1-5|.|TRBV15
CATSRRYSNQPQHF
TGTGCCACCAGCAGGAGGTATAGCAATCAGCCCCAGCATTTT
>.|TRBJ2-5|few|TRBV6-2/TRBV6-3
CASSNTDSQETQYF
TGTGCCAGCAGTAATACAGATTCCCAAGAGACCCAGTACTTC
>.|TRBJ1-2|.|TRBV27
CASSSYTKTRVGVYGYTF
TGTGCCAGCAGTTCTTATACCAAGACGAGGGTGGGGGTTTATGGCTACACCTTC
>.|TRBJ1-1|many|TRBV5-4
CASSPRGELISTEAFF
TGTGCCAGCAGCCCCCGCGGGGAGCTAATATCGACTGAAGCTTTCTTT
>.|TRBJ1-2|many|TRBV28
CASSFRWSLTNYGYTF
TGTGCCAGCAGTTTTAGGTGGAGTCTAACTAACTATGGCTACACCTTC
>.|TRBJ1-2|few|TRBV14
CASSQAGQSNYGYTF
TGTGCCAGCAGCCAAGCGGGCCAGTCTAACTATGGCTACACCTTC
>.|TRBJ2-1|.|TRBV4-2
CASSHEMRREHEQFF
TGTGCCAGCAGCCATGAGATGCGCCGGGAGCATGAGCAGTTCTTC
>TRBD2|TRBJ2-1|many|TRBV7-9
CASSLQTRLALYNEQFF
TGTGCCAGCAGCTTACAAACCCGACTAGCGTTGTACAATGAGCAGTTCTTC
>TRBD2|TRBJ2-3|many|TRBV2
CASRLTGLAATDTQYF
TGTGCCAGCAGACTAACGGGACTAGCGGCCACAGATACGCAGTATTTT
>.|TRBJ2-1|.|TRBV14
CASSRIGRNEQFF
TGTGCCAGCAGCCGAATAGGACGCAATGAGCAGTTCTTC
>TRBD1|TRBJ2-5|many|TRBV12-3/TRBV12-4
CASSPGWPTRGGEETQYF
TGTGCCAGCAGTCCCGGGTGGCCAACCAGAGGGGGCGAAGAGACCCAGTACTTC
>.|TRBJ2-3|.|TRBV19
CASSIATGPDTQYF
TGTGCCAGTAGTATAGCTACAGGGCCAGATACGCAGTATTTT
>.|TRBJ2-1|.|TRBV9
CASSATGGREQFF
TGTGCCAGCAGTGCCACAGGAGGCCGGGAGCAGTTCTTC
>TRBD1|TRBJ2-7|.|TRBV24-1
CATSDSGQGAYEQYF
TGTGCCACCAGTGATTCGGGACAGGGAGCCTACGAGCAGTACTTC
>.|TRBJ2-1|many|TRBV3-1
CASSLPGRADEQFF
TGTGCCAGCAGCCTCCCCGGCAGGGCCGATGAGCAGTTCTTC
>.|TRBJ1-5|.|TRBV27
CASSRLGSYSNQPQHF
TGTGCCAGCAGCCGACTAGGGTCTTATAGCAATCAGCCCCAGCATTTT
>TRBD1|TRBJ1-2|.|TRBV10-3
CAISGDRTYGYTF
TGTGCCATCAGTGGGGACAGAACCTATGGCTACACCTTC
>TRBD2|TRBJ2-3|many|TRBV7-2
CASSPGTSGRRGTDTQYF
TGTGCCAGCAGCCCTGGGACTAGCGGGAGGAGGGGCACAGATACGCAGTATTTT
>.|TRBJ2-5|.|TRBV4-2
CASSQDWEDIGLSETQYF
TGTGCCAGCAGCCAAGACTGGGAGGACATAGGGTTATCCGAGACCCAGTACTTC
>.|TRBJ2-7|many|TRBV28
CASSTSGAVPSYEQYF
TGTGCCAGCAGTACCTCGGGGGCCGTCCCCTCCTACGAGCAGTACTTC
>.|TRBJ2-1|.|TRBV6-2/TRBV6-3
CAVGRPWNSYNEQFF
TGTGCCGTCGGACGGCCTTGGAACTCCTACAATGAGCAGTTCTTC
>TRBD1|TRBJ1-1|.|TRBV30
CAWSPSLQGFTEAFF
TGTGCCTGGAGTCCATCACTACAGGGGTTCACTGAAGCTTTCTTT
>.|TRBJ2-3|many|TRBV6-1
CASSEGTYTDTQYF
TGTGCCAGCAGTGAAGGGACGTACACAGATACGCAGTATTTT